The clone carrying this TCR beta chain was detected many times. TCRdb analysed the reads with MiXCR anew, one entry per CDR3 protein. The table lists 200,000 to 300,000 distinct CDR3 sequences, roughly 26% of them singletons. These data are taken from a study of kidney transplant recipient with SARS-CoV-2 infection. This CDR3 contains 16 residues. Germline CDR1 reads SGHRS; CDR2 reads YFSETQ. V was pared by 7 bases and J by 4 bases, with 23 bases between. The TCR was taken from a young adult male patient who had COVID-19 and was a kidney transplant recipient. T cells may partly derive from the graft donor. Sequences were derived from a blood sample, sampled at baseline and between days 110 and 120 from a kidney transplant recipient. The gene calls are TRBV5-1 and TRBJ1-2; D is unclear. The CDR3 region is CASGLRSVRKTYGYTF. CDR3 in DNA: TGCGCCAGCGGCCTCAGATCGGTTCGAAAGACCTATGGCTACACCTTC.